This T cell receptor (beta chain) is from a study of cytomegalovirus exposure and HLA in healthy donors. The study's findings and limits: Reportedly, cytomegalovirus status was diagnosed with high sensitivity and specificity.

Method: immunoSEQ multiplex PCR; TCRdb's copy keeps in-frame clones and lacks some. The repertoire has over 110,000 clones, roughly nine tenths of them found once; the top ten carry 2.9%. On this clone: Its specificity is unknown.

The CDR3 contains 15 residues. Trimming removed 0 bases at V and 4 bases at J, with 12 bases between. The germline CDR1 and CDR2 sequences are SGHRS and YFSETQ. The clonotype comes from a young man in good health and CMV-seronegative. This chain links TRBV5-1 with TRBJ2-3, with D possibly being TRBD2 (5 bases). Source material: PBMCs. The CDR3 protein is CASSLGAQAADTQYF. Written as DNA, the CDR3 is TGCGCCAGCAGCTTGGGGGCACAAGCGGCAGATACGCAGTATTTT.